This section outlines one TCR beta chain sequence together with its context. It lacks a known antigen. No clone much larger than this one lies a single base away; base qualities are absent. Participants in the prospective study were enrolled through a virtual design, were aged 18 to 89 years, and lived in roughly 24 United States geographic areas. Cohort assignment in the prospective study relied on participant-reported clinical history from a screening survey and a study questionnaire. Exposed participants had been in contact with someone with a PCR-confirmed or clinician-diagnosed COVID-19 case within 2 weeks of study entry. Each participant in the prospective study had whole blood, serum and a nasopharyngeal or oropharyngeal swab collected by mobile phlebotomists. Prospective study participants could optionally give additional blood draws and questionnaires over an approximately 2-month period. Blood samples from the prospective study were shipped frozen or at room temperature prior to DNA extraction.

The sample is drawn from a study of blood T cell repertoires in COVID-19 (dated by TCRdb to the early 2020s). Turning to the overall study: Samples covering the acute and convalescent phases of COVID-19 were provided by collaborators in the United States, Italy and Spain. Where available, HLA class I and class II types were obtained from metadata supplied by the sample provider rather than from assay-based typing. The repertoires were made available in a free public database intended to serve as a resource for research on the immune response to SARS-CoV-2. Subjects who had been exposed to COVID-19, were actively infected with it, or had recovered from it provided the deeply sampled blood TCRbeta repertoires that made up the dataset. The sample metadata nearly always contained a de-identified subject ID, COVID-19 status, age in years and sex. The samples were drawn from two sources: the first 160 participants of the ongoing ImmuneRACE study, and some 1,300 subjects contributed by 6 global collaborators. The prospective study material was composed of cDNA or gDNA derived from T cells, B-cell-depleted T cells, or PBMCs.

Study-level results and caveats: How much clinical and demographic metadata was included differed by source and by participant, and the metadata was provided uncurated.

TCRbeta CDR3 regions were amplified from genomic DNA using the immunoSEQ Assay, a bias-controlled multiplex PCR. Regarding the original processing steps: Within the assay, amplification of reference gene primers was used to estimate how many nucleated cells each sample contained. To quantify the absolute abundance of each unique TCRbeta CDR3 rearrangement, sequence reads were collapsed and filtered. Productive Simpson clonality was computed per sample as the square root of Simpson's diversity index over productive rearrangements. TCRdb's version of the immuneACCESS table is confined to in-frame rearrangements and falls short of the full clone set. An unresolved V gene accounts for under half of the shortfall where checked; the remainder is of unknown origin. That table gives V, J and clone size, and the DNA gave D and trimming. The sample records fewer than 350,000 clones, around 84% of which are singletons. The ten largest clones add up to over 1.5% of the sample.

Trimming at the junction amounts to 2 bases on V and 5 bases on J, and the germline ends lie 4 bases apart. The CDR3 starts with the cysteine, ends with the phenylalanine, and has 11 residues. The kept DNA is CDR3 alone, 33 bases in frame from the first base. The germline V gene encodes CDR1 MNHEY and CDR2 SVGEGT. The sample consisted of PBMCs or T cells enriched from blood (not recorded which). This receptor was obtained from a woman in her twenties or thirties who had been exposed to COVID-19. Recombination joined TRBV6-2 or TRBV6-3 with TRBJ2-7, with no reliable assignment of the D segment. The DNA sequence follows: TGTGCCAGCAGTTACATAAACGAGCAGTACTTC. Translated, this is CASSYINEQYF.